The 5 T cell receptor beta chains listed next were all sequenced from one sample in a study of blood T cells in healthy people across ages. A J-beta primer mix and a sample-barcoded 5' primer were used in a second PCR of roughly 6 to 12 cycles. TCRdb redid the calling of the 5' RACE reads with MiXCR, one entry per CDR3 protein. This table has over 500,000 distinct CDR3 sequences, more than 45% appearing once. Sequencing was carried out using blood. The origin of the receptors is a woman aged 80 or over in good health.

This clonotype was recorded once. Possible read error: a much larger clone is one base away. The J gene is TRBJ2-3, the V gene TRBV4-1; 9 nucleotides agree with TRBD2. The CDR3 loop spans 19 amino acids. CDR1 and CDR2 (germline): MGHRA, YSYEKL. In DNA, the CDR3 is TGCGCCAGCAGCCAAAAATCCCCCGGTCCTAGCGGGATTGCAGATAGGCAGTATTTT. Encoded protein: CASSQKSPGPSGIADRQYF.

The table lists this clonotype with a few counts. This rearrangement joins TRBV12-3 or TRBV12-4 to TRBJ2-1; tentative D call: TRBD2 (5 bases). Between the trimmed V and J ends, which lost 5 bases and 9 bases, there was a span of 14 bases. The CDR3 is 13 amino acids. The CDR3: CASSVGVSGEQFF. The CDR3, as DNA: TGTGCCAGCAGTGTAGGTGTGAGCGGTGAGCAGTTCTTC.

This clonotype showed up just once. The chain couples TRBV28 to TRBJ2-1; 12 bases agree with TRBD2. The CDR3 loop spans 15 amino acids. V lost 7 bases and J lost 4; bases outside the gene matches: 5. The germline V gene encodes CDR1 MDHEN and CDR2 SYDVKM. In nucleotides, the CDR3 is TGTGCCAGCACCCCCGGGACTAGCGGGTACAATGAGCAGTTCTTC. It encodes CASTPGTSGYNEQFF.

At least ten counts were recorded for this clonotype. CDR3 sequence reads: CSVEPGEETQYF. CDR3 coding DNA: TGCAGCGTTGAACCCGGGGAGGAGACCCAGTACTTC. This chain joins TRBV29-1 and TRBJ2-5; tentative D call: TRBD2 (5 bases). CDR1 is SQVTM and CDR2 is ANQGSEA in the germline V gene. The CDR3 totals 12 residues. With 2 bases removed from V and 5 bases from J, the gap between germline ends came to 9 bases.

The chain recombines TRBV7-9 with TRBJ2-1; TRBD2 matches at 12 bases. This CDR3 spans 13 amino acids. The V segment lost 5 bases and the J segment 13 bases; nucleotides outside the gene matches: 6. Germline V gene lookup returns CDR1 SEHNR and CDR2 FQNEAQ (reference sequence). The CDR3 region has the DNA TGTGCCAGCAGCGGAACTAGCGGGGGGTTCCAGTTCTTC. Translated, it gives CASSGTSGGFQFF. The whole variable domain, remainder taken from reference TRBV7-9 and TRBJ2-1, is DTGVSQNPRHKITKRGQNVTFRCDPISEHNRLYWYRQTLGQGPEFLTYFQNEAQLEKSRLLSDRFSAERPKGSFSTLEIQRTEQGDSAMYLCASSGTSGGFQFFGPGTRLTVL.